This T cell receptor beta chain was identified in a study of blood T cells in healthy people across ages. Each donor was a healthy Caucasian individual from Russia, aged roughly 6 to 90. Researchers report isolating at least 6 million PBMCs per sample. The use of a sample-barcoded 5' primer and a J-beta primer mix characterized a second PCR of roughly 6 to 12 cycles. TCRdb called the 5' RACE reads again in MiXCR, with one record for every CDR3 protein. The sample lists around 800,000 distinct CDR3 sequences; roughly 24% were seen once. The table lists this clonotype with a few counts. These sequences were also reported in another study, on T cells of mothers and their children. From that paper: All RNA that had been extracted was used for cDNA synthesis at approximately 1.5 ug per 15 ul. An overlap that was slightly higher, though non-significant, was seen in related mother-child pairs versus unrelated pairs.

Sample: blood. The receptor was derived from a boy between 10 and 17 years old in good health.

Here the CDR3 reads CASSQLTGGFSPLHF. As DNA, the CDR3 is TGCGCCAGCAGCCAGCTGACAGGGGGATTTTCACCCCTCCACTTT. V and J are TRBV4-3 and TRBJ1-6, with 9 bases identical to TRBD1. V shed 3 bases and J 9 bases; nucleotides not matched to a gene: 6. The germline V gene encodes CDR1 LGHNA and CDR2 YSLEER. This CDR3 is built from 15 residues.